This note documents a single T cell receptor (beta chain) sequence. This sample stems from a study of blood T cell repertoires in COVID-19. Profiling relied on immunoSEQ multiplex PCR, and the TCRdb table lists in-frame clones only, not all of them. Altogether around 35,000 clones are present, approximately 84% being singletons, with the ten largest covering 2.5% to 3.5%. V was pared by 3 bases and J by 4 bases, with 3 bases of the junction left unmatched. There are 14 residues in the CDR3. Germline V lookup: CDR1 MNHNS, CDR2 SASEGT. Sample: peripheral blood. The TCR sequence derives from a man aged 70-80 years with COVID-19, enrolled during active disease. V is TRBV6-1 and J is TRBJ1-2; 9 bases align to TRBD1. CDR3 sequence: CASSDGQGTYGYTF. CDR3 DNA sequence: TGTGCCAGCAGTGATGGACAGGGGACCTATGGCTACACCTTC.